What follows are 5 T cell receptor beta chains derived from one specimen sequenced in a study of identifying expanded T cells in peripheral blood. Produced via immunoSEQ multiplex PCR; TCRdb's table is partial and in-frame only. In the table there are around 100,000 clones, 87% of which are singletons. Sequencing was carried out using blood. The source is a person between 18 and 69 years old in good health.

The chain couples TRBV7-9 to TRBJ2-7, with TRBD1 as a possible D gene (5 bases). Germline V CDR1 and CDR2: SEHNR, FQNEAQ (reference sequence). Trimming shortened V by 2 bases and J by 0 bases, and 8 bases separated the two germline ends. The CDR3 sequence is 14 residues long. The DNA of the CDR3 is TGTGCCAGCAGCTTACCGACAGCCTCCTACGAGCAGTACTTC. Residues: CASSLPTASYEQYF.

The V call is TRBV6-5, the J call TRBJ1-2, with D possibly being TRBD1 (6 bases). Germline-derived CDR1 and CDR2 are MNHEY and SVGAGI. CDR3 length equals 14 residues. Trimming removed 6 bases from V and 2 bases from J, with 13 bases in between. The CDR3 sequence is CASSPTQGNYGYTF. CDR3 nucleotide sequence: TGTGCCAGCAGCCCGACCCAGGGGAACTATGGCTACACCTTC.

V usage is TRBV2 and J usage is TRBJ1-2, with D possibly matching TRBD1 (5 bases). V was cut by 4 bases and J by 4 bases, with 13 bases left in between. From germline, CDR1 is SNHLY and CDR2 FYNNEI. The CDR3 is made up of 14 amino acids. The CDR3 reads CASSVTQGGYGYTF. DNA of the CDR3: TGTGCCAGCAGTGTCACCCAGGGCGGCTATGGCTACACCTTC. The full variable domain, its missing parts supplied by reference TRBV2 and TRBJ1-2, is EPEVTQTPSHQVTQMGQEVILRCVPISNHLYFYWYRQILGQKVEFLVSFYNNEISEKSEIFDDQFSVERPDGSNFTLKIRSTKLEDSAMYFCASSVTQGGYGYTFGSGTRLTVV.

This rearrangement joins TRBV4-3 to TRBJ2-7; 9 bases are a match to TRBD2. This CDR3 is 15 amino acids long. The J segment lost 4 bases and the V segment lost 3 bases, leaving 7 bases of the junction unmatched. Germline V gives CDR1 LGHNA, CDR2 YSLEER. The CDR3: CASSHGLAGSYEQYF. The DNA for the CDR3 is TGCGCCAGCAGCCATGGTCTAGCGGGATCGTACGAGCAGTACTTC.

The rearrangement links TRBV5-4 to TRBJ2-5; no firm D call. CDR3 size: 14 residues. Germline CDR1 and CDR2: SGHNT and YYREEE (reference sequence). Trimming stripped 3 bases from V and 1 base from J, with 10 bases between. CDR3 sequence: CASSSLLGQETQYF. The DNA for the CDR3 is TGTGCCAGCAGCTCTTTGCTTGGCCAAGAGACCCAGTACTTC.